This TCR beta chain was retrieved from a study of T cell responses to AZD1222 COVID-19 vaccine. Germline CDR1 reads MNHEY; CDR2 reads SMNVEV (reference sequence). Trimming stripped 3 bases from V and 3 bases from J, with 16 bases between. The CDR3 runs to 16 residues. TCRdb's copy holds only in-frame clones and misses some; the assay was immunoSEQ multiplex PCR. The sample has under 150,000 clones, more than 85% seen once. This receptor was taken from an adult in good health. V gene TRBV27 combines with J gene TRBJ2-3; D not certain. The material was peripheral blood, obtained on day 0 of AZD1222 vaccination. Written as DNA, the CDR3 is TGTGCCAGCAGTTTTGGCCCGGGTTCATGGACAGATACGCAGTATTTT. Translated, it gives CASSFGPGSWTDTQYF.